What follows is one T cell receptor (beta chain) and its context. The antigen is unknown. This record comes from a study of shared clonotypes between healthy human individuals. Overall study results and limits: With a handful of donors compared, about 5% of naive CD4 clonotypes were shared.

J gave up 6 bases and V 6 bases, and 3 bases lay outside the gene matches. Germline-derived CDR1 and CDR2 are SNHLY and FYNNEI. The CDR3 contains 13 residues. Repertoires were generated with immunoSEQ multiplex PCR, while TCRdb's copy carries only in-frame clones and drops some. The sample records 2 million to 2.5 million clones, approximately 95% being singletons. The chain joins TRBV2 to TRBJ2-1; 9 positions match TRBD2. The receptor was isolated from a man aged 18 to 35 in good health. The specimen was naive CD4+ T cells sorted from blood. Specified subset: CD45RA+ positively selected. CDR3 in amino acids: CASREGLANEQFF. The CDR3, as DNA: TGTGCCAGCAGAGAGGGACTAGCCAATGAGCAGTTCTTC.